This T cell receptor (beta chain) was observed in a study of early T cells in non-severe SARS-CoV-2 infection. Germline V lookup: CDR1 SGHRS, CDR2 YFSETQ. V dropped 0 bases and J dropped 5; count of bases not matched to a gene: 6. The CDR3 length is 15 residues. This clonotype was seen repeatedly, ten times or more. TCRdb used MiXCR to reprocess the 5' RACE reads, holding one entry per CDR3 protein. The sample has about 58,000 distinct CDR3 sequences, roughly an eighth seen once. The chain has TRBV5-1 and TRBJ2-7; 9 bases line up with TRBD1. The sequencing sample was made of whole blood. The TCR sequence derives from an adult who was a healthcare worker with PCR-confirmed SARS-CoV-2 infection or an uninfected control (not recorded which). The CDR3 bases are TGCGCCAGCAGCTTGGCCGGGACAGGGTTTGACGAGCAGTACTTC. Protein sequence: CASSLAGTGFDEQYF.